The 21 T cell receptor beta chains in this list originate from one sample, sequenced in a study of shared clonotypes between healthy human individuals (dated by TCRdb to about 2020). Receptor libraries were prepared by the immunoSEQ multiplex PCR assay. What TCRdb holds here is the immuneACCESS table cut down to in-frame rearrangements. Part of the clones is not present; checked against another copy, under half of the missing clones reflect an unresolved V gene, and the others are unexplained. This sample holds hundreds of thousands of clones; around 79% were observed only once. The ten largest account for approximately 13% of the sample. The sequenced sample consisted of PBMCs. The receptors come from a woman between 35 and 50 years old in good health. Some clones in this sample may be carry-over from other donors' samples.

The chain couples TRBV19 to TRBJ2-2, with 12 positions matching TRBD2. V was clipped by 3 bases and J by 2 bases; unmatched bases: 7. There are 18 residues in the CDR3. CDR1 is LNHDA, CDR2 SQIVND, per germline (reference sequence). As DNA, the CDR3 is TGTGCCAGTAGTATCACTAGGACTAGCGGGGCTAACACCGGGGAGCTGTTTTTT. Residues: CASSITRTSGANTGELFF.

The CDR3, as DNA: TGCGCCAGCAGCGGGGTTAACTATGGCTACACCTTC. It encodes CASSGVNYGYTF. The V and J genes are TRBV5-1 and TRBJ1-2; D is unresolved. The CDR3 is 12 amino acids. Trimming cost V 4 bases and J 1 base, with 5 bases left between them. Germline V gene lookup returns CDR1 SGHRS and CDR2 YFSETQ. Complete variable domain (other parts from reference TRBV5-1 and TRBJ1-2): KAGVTQTPRYLIKTRGQQVTLSCSPISGHRSVSWYQQTPGQGLQFLFEYFSETQRNKGNFPGRFSGRQFSNSRSEMNVSTLELGDSALYLCASSGVNYGYTFGSGTRLTVV.

The genes are TRBV28 and TRBJ2-1; D is ambiguous. The CDR3 sequence is 16 residues long. Germline assignment: CDR1 MDHEN and CDR2 SYDVKM. Trimming took off 4 bases at V and 0 bases at J, with 13 bases between the two ends. This chain's CDR3 is CASSSHHGSSYNEQFF. DNA for the CDR3: TGTGCCAGCAGTTCACATCACGGAAGCTCCTACAATGAGCAGTTCTTC. The whole variable domain, remainder taken from reference TRBV28 and TRBJ2-1, is DVKVTQSSRYLVKRTGEKVFLECVQDMDHENMFWYRQDPGLGLRLIYFSYDVKMKEKGDIPEGYSVSREKKERFSLILESASTNQTSMYLCASSSHHGSSYNEQFFGPGTRLTVL.

The chain carries TRBV7-6 and TRBJ2-1; no definite D call. Trimming pared 3 bases from V and 4 bases from J, leaving 13 bases between. Germline CDR1 reads SGHVS; CDR2 reads FNYEAQ. This CDR3 spans 15 amino acids. CDR3 protein: CASSFAHNLYNEQFF. CDR3 coding DNA: TGTGCCAGCAGCTTTGCACACAACCTGTACAATGAGCAGTTCTTC.

The chain uses TRBV4-3 and TRBJ2-3; 9 nucleotides agree with TRBD2. V lost 0 bases to trimming and J lost 4 bases; unmatched junction nucleotides: 5. The CDR3 has 16 amino acids. CDR1 and CDR2 from the germline V gene are LGHNA and YSLEER. This chain's CDR3 is CASSQDLAGGPDTQYF. The CDR3 nucleotides are TGCGCCAGCAGCCAAGATCTTGCGGGAGGGCCAGATACGCAGTATTTT.

The chain has TRBV7-9 and TRBJ1-5, with unresolved D. The CDR3 covers 13 residues. The V end was cut by 5 bases, the J end by 6 bases, with 11 bases between. Germline V lookup: CDR1 SEHNR, CDR2 FQNEAQ (reference sequence). The CDR3 here is CASSLFDGQPQHF. DNA for the CDR3: TGTGCCAGCAGCCTCTTTGATGGTCAGCCCCAGCATTTT.

V usage is TRBV27 and J usage is TRBJ2-7; TRBD1 matches 8 bases. With V trimmed by 3 bases and J by 5 bases, 6 bases remained unmatched. Germline CDR1 and CDR2: MNHEY and SMNVEV (reference sequence). There are 14 residues in the CDR3. CDR3 sequence: CASSFGTGGHEQYF. Here the CDR3 DNA reads TGTGCCAGCAGTTTCGGGACAGGCGGGCACGAGCAGTACTTC.

The chain is built from TRBV11-3 and TRBJ1-1, with 8 bases matching TRBD1. The CDR3 extends over 14 amino acids. V trimming: 4 bases; J trimming: 1 base; junction bases outside the gene matches: 2. Germline V gene data show CDR1 as SGHNT and CDR2 as YENEEA. The CDR3 region is CASSSRGQNTEAFF. Here the CDR3 DNA reads TGTGCCAGCAGCTCCAGGGGGCAGAACACTGAAGCTTTCTTT.

This clone was found many times. The chain uses TRBV6-6 and TRBJ1-4, with D tentatively TRBD1 (5 bases). The CDR3 runs 13 residues. CDR1 is MNHNY, CDR2 SVGAGI, per germline (reference sequence). V lost 5 bases and J lost 8, with 12 bases in between. In DNA form, the CDR3 reads TGTGCCAGCAGTCCCAGGGTTGGAGAAAAACTGTTTTTT. Its protein is CASSPRVGEKLFF.

The J gene is TRBJ2-7, the V gene TRBV29-1, with TRBD2 identical over 10 bases. Germline V lookup: CDR1 SQVTM, CDR2 ANQGSEA. J was trimmed by 5 bases and V by 3 bases; bases with no gene match: 10. The CDR3 totals 15 residues. The CDR3 region has the DNA TGCAGCGTTGATGGGTCTAGCGGGAGTTTGAACGAGCAGTACTTC. Protein product: CSVDGSSGSLNEQYF.

The CDR3 DNA follows: TGTGCCAGCAGACCCGGACAGGGACCAGATACGCAGTATTTT. Protein sequence: CASRPGQGPDTQYF. This chain uses TRBV2 with TRBJ2-3; 8 nucleotides align to TRBD1. Germline values: CDR1 SNHLY, CDR2 FYNNEI. The junction had 6 bases not matched to a gene; V was cut back by 6 bases and J by 4 bases. The CDR3 runs 14 residues.

The chain has TRBV27 and TRBJ2-7, with D perhaps TRBD1 (6 bases). The CDR3 length is 14 residues. Germline CDR1 MNHEY, CDR2 SMNVEV (reference sequence). Trimming took 5 bases from V and 0 from J, leaving 11 bases between them. The CDR3 region is CASSPNRDSYEQYF. The CDR3, as DNA: TGTGCCAGCAGTCCCAACAGGGACTCCTACGAGCAGTACTTC.

This chain joins TRBV11-2 and TRBJ2-5, with TRBD2 matching over 8 bases. V was pared by 2 bases and J by 5 bases, with 7 bases of the junction left unmatched. The length of the CDR3 is 15 residues. Germline assignment: CDR1 SGHAT and CDR2 FQNNGV. The CDR3 reads CASSLRPGGPETQYF. The DNA of the CDR3 is TGTGCCAGCAGCTTAAGGCCGGGAGGGCCGGAGACCCAGTACTTC.

The chain has TRBV7-8 and TRBJ1-4, with D possibly matching TRBD1 (5 bases). This CDR3 comprises 13 residues. V dropped 6 bases and J dropped 8 bases, with 13 bases sitting between them. Germline loops: CDR1 SGHVS, CDR2 FQNEAQ. Here the CDR3 DNA reads TGTGCCAGCAGTTCCCTCCGGGGGGAAAAACTGTTTTTT. The encoded protein is CASSSLRGEKLFF.

The rearrangement uses TRBV10-3 and TRBJ2-7; 9 bases line up with TRBD1. The CDR3 loop spans 16 amino acids. Per the germline V gene, CDR1 is ENHRY and CDR2 is SYGVKD. V was pared by 0 bases and J by 0 bases, with 3 bases of the junction left unmatched. The chain's CDR3 is CAISESWTGVSYEQYF. The CDR3 bases are TGTGCCATCAGTGAGTCGTGGACAGGGGTCTCCTACGAGCAGTACTTC.

In regard to this clone: One end of the junction fails to match germline, which may point to a read error. The chain combines TRBV27 with TRBJ2-7; tentative D call: TRBD1 (6 bases). The CDR3 spans 14 residues. Looked up from germline, CDR1 is MNHEY and CDR2 is SMNVEV (reference sequence). The CDR3 DNA sequence: TGTGCCAGCAGCCTCGGACAGAACTCTTACGCGCAGTACTTC. Translation: CASSLGQNSYAQYF.

This chain links TRBV9 with TRBJ2-5, with 7 positions matching TRBD2. The CDR3 sequence is 14 residues long. Germline CDR1 and CDR2: SGDLS and YYNGEE. The V and J ends lost 0 bases and 7 bases, in that order; junction bases with no gene match: 6. In DNA, the CDR3 is TGTGCCAGCAGCGTAGTTGGTAGCGGGCCGACCCAGTACTTC. This codes for CASSVVGSGPTQYF. Based on the CDR3 plus reference TRBV9 and TRBJ2-5, the full variable domain is DSGVTQTPKHLITATGQRVTLRCSPRSGDLSVYWYQQSLDQGLQFLIQYYNGEERAKGNILERFSAQQFPDLHSELNLSSLELGDSALYFCASSVVGSGPTQYFGPGTRLLVL.

The chain uses TRBV30 and TRBJ2-3, with 10 nucleotides matching TRBD2. This CDR3 has 16 amino acids. V shed 1 base, J shed 3 bases, and the junction held 7 bases outside the gene matches. In germline, CDR1 is GTSNPN, CDR2 SVGIG (reference sequence). CDR3 residues: CAWSEASGSGTDTQYF. The DNA of the CDR3 is TGTGCCTGGAGTGAGGCTAGCGGGAGTGGGACAGATACGCAGTATTTT.

V gene TRBV28 combines with J gene TRBJ2-1, with TRBD2 as a possible D gene (5 bases). The V gene lost 5 bases and the J gene lost 3 bases, with 11 bases spanning the gap. This CDR3 comprises 14 residues. CDR1 is MDHEN, CDR2 SYDVKM, per germline. CDR3 loop: CASSPLTSYNEQFF. The CDR3 DNA reads TGTGCCAGCAGTCCCCTTACTAGCTACAATGAGCAGTTCTTC.

The V and J genes are TRBV13 and TRBJ2-1; either TRBD1 or TRBD2 may supply D (6 bases each). CDR1 and CDR2 (germline): PRHDT, FYEKMQ (reference sequence). The CDR3 covers 17 residues. V was shortened by 4 bases and J by 8 bases, with 24 bases between the two germline ends. The CDR3 protein is CASSSNREAHWDHEQFF. The CDR3 nucleotides read TGTGCCAGCAGCTCAAACAGGGAGGCGCACTGGGATCATGAGCAGTTCTTC.

This chain uses TRBV4-1 with TRBJ1-6; 8 bases line up with TRBD1. This CDR3 has 16 residues. After removal of 8 bases from V and 6 bases from J, the junction contained 12 bases not matched to a gene. From germline, CDR1 is MGHRA and CDR2 YSYEKL. Written as DNA, the CDR3 is TGCGCCAGCCGCCGAGGGCAGGGGGCTGCTAATTCACCCCTCCACTTT. Amino acids: CASRRGQGAANSPLHF.